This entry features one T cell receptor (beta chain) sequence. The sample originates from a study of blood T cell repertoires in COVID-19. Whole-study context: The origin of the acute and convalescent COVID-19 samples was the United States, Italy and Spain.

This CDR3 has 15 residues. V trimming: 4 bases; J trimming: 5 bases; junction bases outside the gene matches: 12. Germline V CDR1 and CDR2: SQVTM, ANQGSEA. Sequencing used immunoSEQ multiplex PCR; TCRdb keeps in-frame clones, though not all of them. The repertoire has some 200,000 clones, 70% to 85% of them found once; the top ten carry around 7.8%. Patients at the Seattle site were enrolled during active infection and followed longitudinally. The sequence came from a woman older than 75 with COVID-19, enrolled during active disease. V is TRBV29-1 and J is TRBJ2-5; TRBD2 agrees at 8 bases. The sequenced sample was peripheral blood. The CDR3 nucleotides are TGCAGCGTTGTTCCGGTAGCGGGGAGGGGGGAGACCCAGTACTTC. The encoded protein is CSVVPVAGRGETQYF.